Below, 24 T cell receptor beta chains from the same sample are listed, as sequenced in a study of response to subunit inactivated influenza vaccine (dated by TCRdb to the late 2010s). The library relied on RT-PCR. The sequencer listed for this sample is Illumina HiSeq 2500. The raw public data were reprocessed by TCRdb itself: fastp quality trimming at Q25, MiXCR clonotype calling, in-frame beta chains only. Rows are unified per CDR3 protein, each entry keeping the most common DNA and genes. This sample gives 430,000 or so distinct CDR3 sequences in total; around 9.9% of them show up just once. Together, the top ten hold around 12% of the sample. In light of the paper, this sample's time point label describes: approximately 47 days after influenza vaccine administration. The source material was PBMCs from blood, sampled more than 35 days after vaccination. All receptors come from a man aged 50 to 59 who received an inactivated influenza vaccine. Donor details come from another sample of the same person, matched by shared clones.

This chain joins TRBV7-2 and TRBJ2-2, with TRBD1 identical over 9 bases. The CDR3 sequence is 15 residues long. Germline-derived CDR1 and CDR2 are SGHTA and FQGNSA. V was pared by 5 bases and J by 3 bases, with 4 bases of the junction left unmatched. CDR3 in amino acids: CASSQQGAHTGELFF. The CDR3 coding sequence is TGTGCCAGCAGCCAACAGGGGGCGCACACCGGGGAGCTGTTTTTT.

The chain uses TRBV7-3 and TRBJ2-3; D possibly corresponds to TRBD2 (7 bases). Germline CDR1 and CDR2: SGHTA and FQGTGA. The length of the CDR3 is 16 residues. The germline V and J ends were trimmed by 3 bases and 2 bases, with 15 bases remaining between them. CDR3 region: CASSFDWGGPTDTQYF. For the CDR3, the DNA is TGTGCCAGCAGCTTCGACTGGGGGGGGCCCACAGATACGCAGTATTTT. Filled out from reference TRBV7-3 and TRBJ2-3, the complete variable domain reads GAGVSQTPSNKVTEKGKYVELRCDPISGHTALYWYRQSLGQGPEFLIYFQGTGAADDSGLPNDRFFAVRPEGSVSTLKIQRTERGDSAVYLCASSFDWGGPTDTQYFGPGTRLTVL.

This clonotype was detected only a few times. The chain carries TRBV11-1 and TRBJ2-7; D is possibly TRBD1 or TRBD2 (5 bases each). This CDR3 spans 14 amino acids. Germline CDR1 is SGHAT and CDR2 is FQDESV (reference sequence). The V and J ends lost 3 bases and 3 bases respectively, with 12 bases between them. CDR3 residues: CASSLRGRYYEQYF. The CDR3 DNA is TGTGCCAGCAGCTTGAGGGGACGATACTACGAGCAGTACTTC.

This clonotype was seen a handful of times. This chain links TRBV27 with TRBJ2-1; D may be TRBD2 (6 bases). Germline loops: CDR1 MNHEY, CDR2 SMNVEV (reference sequence). V lost 5 bases, J lost 4 bases, and 18 bases lay in between. The CDR3 is 16 amino acids. CDR3 in amino acids: CASSPPPGRGYNEQFF. CDR3 sequence (DNA): TGTGCCAGCAGTCCGCCCCCCGGCCGGGGGTACAATGAGCAGTTCTTC.

The rearrangement links TRBV20-1 to TRBJ2-7, with D possibly matching TRBD1 (6 bases). This CDR3 has 13 residues. V gave up 3 bases and J gave up 2 bases, with 11 bases separating them. The germline V gene has CDR1 DFQATT and CDR2 SNEGSKA (reference sequence). CDR3 bases: TGCAGTGCTAGCCCGACAGGACCCTACGAGCAGTACTTC. Translated: CSASPTGPYEQYF.

This clonotype was observed a handful of times. The chain joins TRBV20-1 to TRBJ2-7; 7 nucleotides agree with TRBD1. J was trimmed by 0 bases and V by 1 base; bases with no gene match: 6. This CDR3 has 15 residues. Germline-derived CDR1 and CDR2 are DFQATT and SNEGSKA (reference sequence). The DNA for the CDR3 is TGCAGTGCTAGAGGGGGGACAGTCAGCTCCTACGAGCAGTACTTC. This encodes CSARGGTVSSYEQYF.

Many counts were recorded for this clonotype. The rearrangement links TRBV29-1 to TRBJ2-1; 7 bases fit TRBD1. Germline CDR1 reads SQVTM; CDR2 reads ANQGSEA. V lost 3 bases to trimming and J lost 4 bases; unmatched junction nucleotides: 9. The CDR3 consists of 15 residues. CDR3 DNA: TGCAGCGTTGAGAAAACAGGGGTTTGGTACAATGAGCAGTTCTTC. Amino acid sequence: CSVEKTGVWYNEQFF.

This clonotype was recorded at least ten times. V gene TRBV20-1 combines with J gene TRBJ2-7, with D perhaps matching TRBD2 (5 bases). V was trimmed by 0 bases and J by 0 bases, leaving 12 bases between them. The CDR3 contains 15 residues. Germline V gene data show CDR1 as DFQATT and CDR2 as SNEGSKA (reference sequence). CDR3 bases: TGCAGTGCTAGAGAAGGCCAGCGGAACTCCTACGAGCAGTACTTC. This sequence encodes CSAREGQRNSYEQYF.

The chain couples TRBV6-5 to TRBJ2-5, with 13 bases aligning to TRBD2. The germline gives CDR1 MNHEY, CDR2 SVGAGI. With V trimmed by 4 bases and J by 1 base, 12 bases remained unmatched. The CDR3 spans 19 residues. The CDR3 DNA reads TGTGCCAGCAGTTCGGAGAGCGGACTAGCGGGGGAGTTCCAAGAGACCCAGTACTTC. Residues: CASSSESGLAGEFQETQYF.

This chain connects TRBV10-3 to TRBJ2-3; D is unresolved. The ends were cut back, 5 bases at V and 0 bases at J, with 3 bases in the middle. The CDR3 has 12 residues. Looked up from germline, CDR1 is ENHRY and CDR2 is SYGVKD. The CDR3 loop is CAISSSTDTQYF. In nucleotides, the CDR3 is TGTGCCATCAGTTCAAGCACAGATACGCAGTATTTT.

In its sample, this clonotype was seen a few times. The rearrangement links TRBV7-2 to TRBJ1-6; D call uncertain. V was cut by 1 base and J by 8 bases, with 6 bases left in between. Germline lookup yields CDR1 SGHTA and CDR2 FQGNSA. CDR3 length: 13 amino acids. CDR3: CASSLDTYSPLHF. The CDR3 nucleotides read TGTGCCAGCAGCTTAGACACATATTCACCCCTCCACTTT.

This clonotype was detected ten times or more. J is TRBJ2-1 and V is TRBV10-3; TRBD1 matches at 11 bases. The CDR3 loop spans 15 amino acids. V gave up 6 bases and J gave up 7 bases; unmatched junction bases: 8. Germline CDR1 ENHRY, CDR2 SYGVKD. CDR3 protein: CAIRRTGGRRNEQFF. The DNA for the CDR3 is TGTGCCATCAGACGGACAGGGGGCCGGCGGAATGAGCAGTTCTTC.

The chain recombines TRBV5-1 with TRBJ1-1; no firm D call. Trimming took off 0 bases at V and 0 bases at J, with 18 bases between the two ends. From germline, CDR1 is SGHRS and CDR2 YFSETQ. The CDR3 has 18 amino acids. CDR3 in DNA: TGCGCCAGCAGCTTGGAACACCGACCTGGGATGATGAACACTGAAGCTTTCTTT. Translated, it gives CASSLEHRPGMMNTEAFF.

This rearrangement joins TRBV24-1 to TRBJ2-1; D tentatively fits TRBD1 or TRBD2 (5 bases each). Germline CDR1 is KGHDR and CDR2 is SFDVKD. V lost 9 bases and J 5 bases, leaving 19 bases between the germline ends. CDR3 length equals 15 residues. The CDR3 nucleotides are TGTGCCACCGCGACATCCGGGACGTTTGACAATGAGCAGTTCTTC. This sequence encodes CATATSGTFDNEQFF.

This clonotype came up many times. Compared with germline, one end of the junction differs, possibly owing to a read error. This chain connects TRBV5-1 to TRBJ2-7; D may match TRBD1 or TRBD2 (5 bases each). Germline values: CDR1 SGHRS, CDR2 YFSETQ. The length of the CDR3 is 13 residues. The CDR3 region is CASSLRGTYEQYF. The CDR3 DNA reads TGTGCCAGCAGTTTGAGGGGAACCTACGAGCAGTACTTC.

This clonotype was detected only a few times. The V call is TRBV5-6, the J call TRBJ2-6; D uncertain. The CDR3 is 16 amino acids. CDR1 and CDR2 from the germline V gene are SGHDT and YYEEEE. V dropped 1 base and J dropped 0 bases, with 8 bases sitting between them. DNA for the CDR3: TGTGCCAGCAGCTTGCACGGAGCCTCTGGGGCCAACGTCCTGACTTTC. The encoded protein is CASSLHGASGANVLTF.

A remark on this clonotype: This may stem from a read error, because a much larger clone lies one nucleotide away. The CDR3 carries no conserved terminal phenylalanine or tryptophan, so it likely arises from a read error. V and J are TRBV5-5 and TRBJ2-1, with D possibly TRBD2 on 6 matching bases. This CDR3 region has 15 residues. Trimming cost V 1 base and J 2 bases, with 10 bases left between them. Germline CDR1 is SGHKS and CDR2 is YYEKEE (reference sequence). Here the CDR3 DNA reads TGTGCCAGCAGCTTGACGGGGGAGCCCTACAATGAGCAGTTCCTC. Translated: CASSLTGEPYNEQFL.

This clonotype came up a few times. The chain couples TRBV3-1 to TRBJ2-4; TRBD2 matches 10 bases. The junction had 13 bases not matched to a gene; V was cut back by 5 bases and J by 0 bases. The CDR3 length is 19 residues. Germline V lookup: CDR1 LGHDT, CDR2 YNNKEL (reference sequence). CDR3 nucleotides: TGTGCCAGCAGCTCGACTAGCGGGCACTCCAGCATAGCCAAAAACATTCAGTACTTC. This translates into CASSSTSGHSSIAKNIQYF.

This clonotype was counted many times. This chain links TRBV5-1 with TRBJ2-3; tentatively, D is TRBD2 (7 bases). This CDR3 is 15 amino acids long. V dropped 0 bases and J dropped 5 bases, with 13 bases sitting between them. Looked up from germline, CDR1 is SGHRS and CDR2 is YFSETQ. The CDR3 is CASSLDGGPQDTQYF. The CDR3 DNA reads TGCGCCAGCAGCTTGGACGGGGGGCCGCAAGATACGCAGTATTTT.

At least ten counts were recorded for this clonotype. This sequence joins TRBV7-2 and TRBJ1-1; D is undetermined. Per germline, CDR1 SGHTA and CDR2 FQGNSA. The CDR3 consists of 12 residues. Trimming stripped 1 base from V and 5 bases from J, with 5 bases between. The CDR3 sequence is CASSLDRTEAFF. For the CDR3, the DNA is TGTGCCAGCAGCTTAGATCGGACTGAAGCTTTCTTT.

The gene calls are TRBV9 and TRBJ2-7; maybe TRBD1 (6 bases). There are 14 residues in the CDR3. Deletions cut 0 bases from V and 0 bases from J, with 7 bases between. Germline V gives CDR1 SGDLS, CDR2 YYNGEE. The CDR3 DNA follows: TGTGCCAGCAGCGTAGGGGACACCTCCTACGAGCAGTACTTC. Translated: CASSVGDTSYEQYF.

This clonotype was seen more than once but under ten times. V gene TRBV15 combines with J gene TRBJ2-5; D not resolved. The CDR3 loop spans 12 amino acids. CDR1 is LNHNV, CDR2 YYDKDF, per germline (reference sequence). Trimming shortened V by 3 bases and J by 5 bases, and 7 bases separated the two germline ends. This chain's CDR3 is CATSSVWETQYF. The CDR3 region has the DNA TGTGCCACCAGCAGCGTCTGGGAGACCCAGTACTTC.

In its sample, this clonotype was seen many times. The rearrangement uses TRBV5-1 and TRBJ1-6, with 7 bases lining up with TRBD1. With 0 bases clipped from V and 10 bases from J, the junction kept 1 base outside the gene matches. The CDR3 is 13 residues long. The germline gives CDR1 SGHRS, CDR2 YFSETQ. The CDR3 loop reads CASSLDRGSPLHF. In DNA form, the CDR3 reads TGCGCCAGCAGCTTGGACAGGGGCTCACCCCTCCACTTT. Full variable domain (outside the CDR3, taken from reference TRBV5-1 and TRBJ1-6): KAGVTQTPRYLIKTRGQQVTLSCSPISGHRSVSWYQQTPGQGLQFLFEYFSETQRNKGNFPGRFSGRQFSNSRSEMNVSTLELGDSALYLCASSLDRGSPLHFGNGTRLTVT.

This clonotype was seen many times. J is TRBJ2-7 and V is TRBV6-1; possible D gene TRBD1, 5 bases. This CDR3 is built from 14 residues. Per germline, CDR1 MNHNS and CDR2 SASEGT. The V gene lost 10 bases and the J gene lost 4 bases, with 20 bases spanning the gap. The CDR3 DNA follows: TGTGCCACCCTCGACCTGAACAGGAGATACGAGCAGTACTTC. Amino acids: CATLDLNRRYEQYF.